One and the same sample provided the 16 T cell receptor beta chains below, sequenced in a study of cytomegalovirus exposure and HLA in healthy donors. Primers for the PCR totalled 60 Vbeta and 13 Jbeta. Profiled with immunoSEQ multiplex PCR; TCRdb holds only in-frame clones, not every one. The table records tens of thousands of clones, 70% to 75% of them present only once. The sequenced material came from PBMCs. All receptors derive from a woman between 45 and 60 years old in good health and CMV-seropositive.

CDR3 bases: TGTGCCAGCAGCCAATCTAGGGGCTTCGGAGATACGCAGTATTTT. As protein: CASSQSRGFGDTQYF. This sequence joins TRBV6-5 and TRBJ2-3, with D possibly matching TRBD1 (5 bases). The CDR3 is 15 residues long. The V gene's germline CDR1 is MNHEY and CDR2 SVGAGI. Trimming stripped 6 bases from V and 5 bases from J, with 18 bases between.

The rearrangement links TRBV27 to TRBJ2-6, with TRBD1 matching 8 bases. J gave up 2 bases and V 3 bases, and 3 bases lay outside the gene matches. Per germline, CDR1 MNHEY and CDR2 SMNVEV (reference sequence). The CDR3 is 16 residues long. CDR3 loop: CASSFAGGAGANVLTF. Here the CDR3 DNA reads TGTGCCAGCAGTTTTGCAGGGGGCGCTGGGGCCAACGTCCTGACTTTC.

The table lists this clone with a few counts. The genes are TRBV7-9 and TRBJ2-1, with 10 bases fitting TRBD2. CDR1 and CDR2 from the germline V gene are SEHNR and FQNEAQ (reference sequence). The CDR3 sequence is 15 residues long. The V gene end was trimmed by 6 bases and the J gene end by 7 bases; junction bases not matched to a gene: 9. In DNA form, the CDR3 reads TGTGCCAGCAGTTCCCTAGCGGGAGTGGGGAATGAGCAGTTCTTC. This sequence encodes CASSSLAGVGNEQFF.

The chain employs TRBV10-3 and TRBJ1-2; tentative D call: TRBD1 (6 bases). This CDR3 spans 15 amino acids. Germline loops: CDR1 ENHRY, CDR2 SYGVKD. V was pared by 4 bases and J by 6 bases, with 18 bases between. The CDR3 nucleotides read TGTGCCATCAGTGCCGCAGGACAGAGTACGGATGGCTACACCTTC. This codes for CAISAAGQSTDGYTF.

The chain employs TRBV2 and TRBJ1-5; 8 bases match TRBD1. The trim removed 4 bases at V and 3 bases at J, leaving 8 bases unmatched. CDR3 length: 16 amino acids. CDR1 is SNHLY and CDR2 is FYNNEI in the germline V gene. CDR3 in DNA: TGTGCCAGCAGTGCCATCGGACAGGGTTACAATCAGCCCCAGCATTTT. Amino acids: CASSAIGQGYNQPQHF.

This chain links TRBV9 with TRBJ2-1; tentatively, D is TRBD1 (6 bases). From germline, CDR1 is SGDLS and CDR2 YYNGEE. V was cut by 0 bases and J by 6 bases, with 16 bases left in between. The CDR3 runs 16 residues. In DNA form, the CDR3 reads TGTGCCAGCAGCGTAGACCCTTTTCTACAGGGCAATGAGCAGTTCTTC. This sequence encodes CASSVDPFLQGNEQFF.

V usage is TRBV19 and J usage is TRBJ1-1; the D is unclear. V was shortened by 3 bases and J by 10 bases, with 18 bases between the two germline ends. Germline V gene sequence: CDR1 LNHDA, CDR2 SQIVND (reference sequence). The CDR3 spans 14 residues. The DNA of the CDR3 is TGTGCCAGTAGTATTGGGCAGCAGACGAATGTAGCTTTCTTT. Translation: CASSIGQQTNVAFF.

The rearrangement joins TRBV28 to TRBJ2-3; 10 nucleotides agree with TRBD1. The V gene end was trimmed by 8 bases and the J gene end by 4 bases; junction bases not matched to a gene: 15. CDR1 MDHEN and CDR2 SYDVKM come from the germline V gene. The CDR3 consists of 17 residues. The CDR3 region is CASDLLPGQGISDTQYF. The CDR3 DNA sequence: TGTGCCAGCGACCTTCTTCCGGGACAGGGGATTTCAGATACGCAGTATTTT.

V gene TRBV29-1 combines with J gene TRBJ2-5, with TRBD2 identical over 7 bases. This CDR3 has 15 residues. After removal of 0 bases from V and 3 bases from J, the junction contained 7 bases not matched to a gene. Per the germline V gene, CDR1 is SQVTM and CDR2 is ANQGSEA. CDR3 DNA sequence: TGCAGCGTTGAAGATTTGGCTAGCGGAGAAGAGACCCAGTACTTC. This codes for CSVEDLASGEETQYF.

The CDR3 sequence: CAWSVGLSNYGYTF. The CDR3 DNA sequence: TGTGCCTGGAGTGTCGGACTCAGTAACTATGGCTACACCTTC. The rearrangement links TRBV30 to TRBJ1-2; D gene uncertain. The germline V gene has CDR1 GTSNPN and CDR2 SVGIG (reference sequence). V gave up 0 bases and J gave up 1 base, with 9 bases separating them. CDR3 length: 14 amino acids. The complete variable domain, with remaining parts taken from reference TRBV30 and TRBJ1-2, reads SQTIHQWPATLVQPVGSPLSLECTVEGTSNPNLYWYRQAAGRGLQLLFYSVGIGQISSEVPQNLSASRPQDRQFILSSKKLLLSDSGFYLCAWSVGLSNYGYTFGSGTRLTVV.

The CDR3 DNA reads TGTGCCACCAGCAGAGAGGGCAGGGCGGCAGATACGCAGTATTTT. Its translation: CATSREGRAADTQYF. The chain combines TRBV15 with TRBJ2-3, with D tentatively TRBD1 (5 bases). The CDR3 spans 15 residues. V lost 0 bases and J 4 bases, leaving 11 bases between the germline ends. Looked up from germline, CDR1 is LNHNV and CDR2 is YYDKDF (reference sequence).

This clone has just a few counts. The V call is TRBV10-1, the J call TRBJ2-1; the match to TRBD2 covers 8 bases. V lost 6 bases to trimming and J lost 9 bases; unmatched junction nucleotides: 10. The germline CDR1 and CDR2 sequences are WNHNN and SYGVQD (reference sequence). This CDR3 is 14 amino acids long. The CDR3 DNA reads TGCGCCAGCAGCATGATTAGCGGGAACGGTGAGCAGTTCTTC. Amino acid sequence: CASSMISGNGEQFF.

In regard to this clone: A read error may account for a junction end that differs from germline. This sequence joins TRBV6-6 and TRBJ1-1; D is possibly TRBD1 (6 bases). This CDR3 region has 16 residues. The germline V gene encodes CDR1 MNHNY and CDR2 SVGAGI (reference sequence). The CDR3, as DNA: TGTGCCAGCAGGTACTACCGCCTAACAGGGAGCACTGAAGCTTTCTTT. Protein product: CASRYYRLTGSTEAFF.

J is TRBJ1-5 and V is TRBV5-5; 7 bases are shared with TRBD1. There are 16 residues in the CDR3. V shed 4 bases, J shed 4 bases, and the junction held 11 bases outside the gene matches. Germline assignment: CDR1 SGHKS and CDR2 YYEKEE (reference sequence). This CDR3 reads CASSRPGGTVNQPQHF. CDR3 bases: TGTGCCAGCAGCCGACCTGGCGGGACAGTAAATCAGCCCCAGCATTTT.

The CDR3 nucleotides are TGTGCCAGCACATCAGGACTAGCGGGGGATACGCAGTATTTT. Amino acids: CASTSGLAGDTQYF. The genes are TRBV27 and TRBJ2-3; TRBD2 matches at 12 bases. Trimming cost V 7 bases and J 6 bases; bases outside gene matches: 5. The CDR3 runs to 14 residues. Germline V CDR1 and CDR2: MNHEY, SMNVEV (reference sequence).

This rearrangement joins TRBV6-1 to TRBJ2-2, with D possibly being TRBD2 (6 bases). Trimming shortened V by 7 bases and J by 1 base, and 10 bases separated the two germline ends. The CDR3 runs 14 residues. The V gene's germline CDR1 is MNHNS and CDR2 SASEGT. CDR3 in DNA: TGTGCCAGCAAAAGGGGAGGGAACACCGGGGAGCTGTTTTTT. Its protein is CASKRGGNTGELFF.